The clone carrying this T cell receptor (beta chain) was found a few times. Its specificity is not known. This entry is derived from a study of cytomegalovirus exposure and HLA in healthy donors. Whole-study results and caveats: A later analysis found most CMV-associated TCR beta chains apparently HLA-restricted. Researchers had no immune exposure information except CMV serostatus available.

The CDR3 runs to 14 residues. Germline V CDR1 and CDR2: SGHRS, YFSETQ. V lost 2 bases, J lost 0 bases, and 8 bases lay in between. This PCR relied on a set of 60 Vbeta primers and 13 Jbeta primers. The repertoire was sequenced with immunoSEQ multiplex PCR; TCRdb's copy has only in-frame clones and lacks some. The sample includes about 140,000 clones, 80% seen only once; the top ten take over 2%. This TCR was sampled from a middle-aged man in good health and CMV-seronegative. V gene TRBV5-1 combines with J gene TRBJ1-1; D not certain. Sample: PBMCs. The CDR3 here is CASSFQDLNTEAFF. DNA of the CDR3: TGCGCCAGCAGCTTCCAGGATCTGAACACTGAAGCTTTCTTT.